One and the same sample provided the 6 T cell receptor beta chains below, sequenced in a study of technical replicates of blood from a handful of donors. The method was immunoSEQ multiplex PCR; TCRdb's version includes in-frame clones alone and lacks a portion of them. The sample includes around 76,000 clones, approximately 96% of them seen just once. Sequenced sample: T cells isolated from PBMCs. All receptors derive from a human donor in good health.

The rearrangement links TRBV5-1 to TRBJ1-5, with 7 bases fitting TRBD1. The CDR3 extends over 16 amino acids. Germline trimming cut 5 bases from V and 7 bases from J; bases unmatched to any gene: 15. The V gene's germline CDR1 is SGHRS and CDR2 YFSETQ. The CDR3 reads CASSEQGDDLGQPQHF. The CDR3 coding sequence is TGCGCCAGCAGTGAGCAGGGGGACGATTTGGGACAGCCCCAGCATTTT.

The chain links TRBV18 to TRBJ1-2; D unresolved. Trimming stripped 4 bases from V and 4 bases from J, with 7 bases between. Germline CDR1 reads KGHSH; CDR2 reads LQKENI. The CDR3 extends over 12 amino acids. CDR3 coding DNA: TGTGCCAGCTCACGTCCTTCCTATGGCTACACCTTC. Translating it yields CASSRPSYGYTF. Full variable domain (missing parts from reference TRBV18 and TRBJ1-2): NAGVMQNPRHLVRRRGQEARLRCSPMKGHSHVYWYRQLPEEGLKFMVYLQKENIIDESGMPKERFSAEFPKEGPSILRIQQVVRGDSAAYFCASSRPSYGYTFGSGTRLTVV.

CDR3 sequence: CASSLIISGNTIYF. The DNA for the CDR3 is TGTGCCAGCAGCTTAATAATCTCTGGAAACACCATATATTTT. The chain uses TRBV13 and TRBJ1-3; no clear D gene. This CDR3 has 14 amino acids. V lost 2 bases and J lost 0, with 5 bases in between. In germline, CDR1 is PRHDT, CDR2 FYEKMQ (reference sequence). The full variable domain, completed using reference TRBV13 and TRBJ1-3, is AAGVIQSPRHLIKEKRETATLKCYPIPRHDTVYWYQQGPGQDPQFLISFYEKMQSDKGSIPDRFSAQQFSDYHSELNMSSLELGDSALYFCASSLIISGNTIYFGEGSWLTVV.

The genes are TRBV6-1 and TRBJ2-6; 9 positions agree with TRBD1. Germline V gene lookup returns CDR1 MNHNS and CDR2 SASEGT. J was trimmed by 1 base and V by 3 bases; bases with no gene match: 13. The CDR3 is 20 amino acids. The CDR3 nucleotides are TGTGCCAGCAGTGAGACGTCCGGGACAGGGCGGTTTTCTGGGGCCAACGTCCTGACTTTC. Translating it yields CASSETSGTGRFSGANVLTF.

The V call is TRBV6-5, the J call TRBJ2-7, with 7 positions matching TRBD2. Looked up from germline, CDR1 is MNHEY and CDR2 is SVGAGI. Germline trimming cut 0 bases from V and 3 bases from J; bases unmatched to any gene: 2. The CDR3 contains 14 residues. The CDR3 region has the DNA TGTGCCAGCAGTTACTCTAGCGGGCTCTACGAGCAGTACTTC. Protein sequence: CASSYSSGLYEQYF.

This chain links TRBV27 with TRBJ2-2, with TRBD2 matching over 7 bases. J lost 0 bases, V lost 6 bases, and 7 bases had no gene match. This CDR3 region has 16 residues. CDR1 MNHEY and CDR2 SMNVEV come from the germline V gene (reference sequence). The CDR3 here is CASSVPGLPNTGELFF. The CDR3 region has the DNA TGTGCCAGCAGCGTACCGGGACTACCGAACACCGGGGAGCTGTTTTTT.